Listed below are T cell receptor beta chains from one sample, sequenced in a study of T cell changes during pregnancy in multiple sclerosis. The table came from immunoSEQ multiplex PCR; TCRdb's copy has only in-frame clones and leaves some out. This table has over 45,000 clones, about 92% appearing once. The input for sequencing was CD4+ T cells from peripheral blood mononuclear cells, taken in the second trimester of pregnancy. The receptors come from a female donor with multiple sclerosis, enrolled in a pregnancy study. Both conserved end residues are part of each CDR3.

>TRBV7-9
CASSLGTGVNTEAFF
>TRBV6-6
CASSSHGNEQFF
>TRBV5-1
CASSLEGVSGNTIYF
>TRBV5-1
CASSLPSSDTQYF
>TRBV11-2
CASSNGGEGPYNEQFF
>TRBV28
CASSRRSDQGNTIYF
>TRBV10-3
CAISGTGETYEQYF
>TRBV2
CASSFQGNEQFF
>TRBV9
CASSSGTAPNYGYTF
>TRBV2
CASSEAGGFLETQYF
>TRBV10-3
CAISRQGDDYGYTF
>TRBV19
CASRDRGDQPQHF
>TRBV19
CASSIPLGTQYF
>TRBV27
CASRQGAGNQPQHF
>TRBV9
CASSPEGVAGPSYNEQFF
>TRBV6-5
CASSLGLAVTDTQYF
>TRBV19
CASSIVGGLGTEAFF
>TRBV5-1
CASSLTGSSYEQYF
>TRBV6-1
CASREGPITEAFF
>TRBV9
CASSVISEGGYNEQFF
>TRBV5-1
CASSLFRPGDQPQHF
>TRBV7-9
CASSSGPDRANQPQHF
>TRBV27
CASSLGPGTGADTEAFF
>TRBV7-3
CASSLNGGQGAQYF
>TRBV6-5
CASSLTGAGANVLTF
>TRBV7-8
CASSLGQNYGYTF
>TRBV4-2
CASSQDPGTASLYGYTF
>TRBV6-6
CASSNPGTGNGYTF
>TRBV19
CASSPRQGPYNEQFF
>TRBV10-1
CATCPYRKGNEKLFF
>TRBV6-5
CARQGDYEQYF
>TRBV6-5
CASSRPGQVPDTQYF
>TRBV13
CASSLGSGRALEQYF
>TRBV18
CASSPSPGADTGELFF
>TRBV19
CASSADSYTGELFF
>TRBV27
CASKNWEGLSNSYNSPLHF
>TRBV29-1
CSVGSGNTEAFF
>TRBV12-5
CASGADRGSTGELFF
>TRBV6-1
CASSARQVDQPQHF
>TRBV5-1
CASSSTPGTGASFGYTF
>TRBV30
CAWDRSNQPQHF
>TRBV18
CASSPGVGGDEKLFF
>TRBV27
CASRLGQEDNTEAFF
>TRBV5-1
CASSLGDRDQPQHF
>TRBV7-6
CASSWGQPNEKLFF
>TRBV6-1
CASSETYTDTQYF
>TRBV5-6
CASSSRGGVGEQFF
>TRBV27
CASRNLRGMPYEQYF
>TRBV18
CASSTAQNTGELFF
>TRBV6-5
CASSSAGTLGEQYF
>TRBV5-4
CASSTDRSYEQYF
>TRBV11-1
CASSSRTGGPTDTQYF
>TRBV5-1
CASSTHGEDYGYTF
>TRBV5-1
CASRTDRGQSSGANVLTF
>TRBV27
CASSSLVRANEQFF